Shown below are 18 T cell receptor beta chains from a single sample sequenced in a study of T-cell reconstitution after alpha-beta-depleted transplantation in children. Unique molecular identifiers tagged the TCRbeta library. TCRdb re-analysed the PCR reads in MiXCR, keeping a single row per CDR3 protein. Seen here are a few hundred thousand distinct CDR3 sequences, around 13% observed once, and the top ten hold less than 6.5%. The starting material was PBMCs from the stem cell graft donor, obtained from the stem cell graft. The receptors originated from a human donor who donated a stem cell graft to a child with combined immunodeficiency.

This clonotype was detected many times. The rearrangement uses TRBV6-5 and TRBJ2-2; 8 bases agree with TRBD2. J lost 1 base, V lost 6 bases, and 7 bases had no gene match. Germline V gene data show CDR1 as MNHEY and CDR2 as SVGAGI. The CDR3 spans 16 residues. CDR3 nucleotides: TGTGCCAGCAGAAAACTAGCGGCAATGAACACCGGGGAGCTGTTTTTT. This encodes CASRKLAAMNTGELFF.

This clonotype was found a few times. The genes are TRBV7-9 and TRBJ1-2, with unresolved D. Trimming removed 1 base at V and 2 bases at J, with 5 bases between. The CDR3 extends over 13 amino acids. Germline CDR1 and CDR2: SEHNR and FQNEAQ (reference sequence). This chain's CDR3 is CASSLEINYGYTF. In nucleotides, the CDR3 is TGTGCCAGCAGCTTAGAGATAAACTATGGCTACACCTTC.

This clonotype was counted at least ten times. The CDR3 protein is CSVGLAGGRSYNEQFF. The CDR3 DNA is TGCAGCGTGGGACTAGCGGGAGGTAGGTCCTACAATGAGCAGTTCTTC. This chain uses TRBV29-1 with TRBJ2-1; 15 positions match TRBD2. V dropped 6 bases and J dropped 1; count of bases not matched to a gene: 4. CDR3 length: 16 amino acids. Germline-derived CDR1 and CDR2 are SQVTM and ANQGSEA.

V and J are TRBV28 and TRBJ2-6, with D unresolved. This CDR3 comprises 12 residues. Trimming removed 8 bases from V and 0 bases from J, with 2 bases in between. Germline V gene sequence: CDR1 MDHEN, CDR2 SYDVKM. Here the CDR3 reads CASFSGANVLTF. In DNA, the CDR3 is TGTGCCAGCTTCTCTGGGGCCAACGTCCTGACTTTC.

V is TRBV2 and J is TRBJ1-1; D remains unclear. The CDR3 covers 16 residues. Germline V CDR1 and CDR2: SNHLY, FYNNEI. Trimming pared 6 bases from V and 0 bases from J, leaving 17 bases between. CDR3 loop: CASSLEGTALNTEAFF. Here the CDR3 DNA reads TGTGCCAGCAGCCTCGAGGGAACGGCACTGAACACTGAAGCTTTCTTT.

The chain uses TRBV12-3 or TRBV12-4 and TRBJ1-2, with 8 bases fitting TRBD1. J gave up 0 bases and V 6 bases, and 9 bases lay outside the gene matches. The CDR3 runs 16 residues. This chain's CDR3 is CASSPDRGPTNYGYTF. For the CDR3, the DNA is TGTGCCAGCAGCCCCGACAGGGGCCCTACTAACTATGGCTACACCTTC.

This clonotype has at least ten counts. V gene TRBV29-1 combines with J gene TRBJ2-5; D gene ambiguous. There are 15 residues in the CDR3. Per the germline V gene, CDR1 is SQVTM and CDR2 is ANQGSEA. Deletions cut 0 bases from V and 5 bases from J, with 16 bases between. CDR3 sequence: CSVEDERGWGETQYF. CDR3 DNA: TGCAGCGTTGAAGATGAACGAGGTTGGGGTGAGACCCAGTACTTC.

This rearrangement joins TRBV6-4 to TRBJ2-1; 12 bases align to TRBD2. The germline V gene has CDR1 MRHNA and CDR2 SNTAGT. J gave up 5 bases and V 6 bases, and 5 bases lay outside the gene matches. CDR3 length: 15 residues. The CDR3 DNA reads as TGTGCCAGCAGCATACTAGCGGGGGGTAACAATGAGCAGTTCTTC. It is translated as CASSILAGGNNEQFF.

This clonotype was detected a few times. The chain joins TRBV5-1 to TRBJ1-4; possibly TRBD1 for D (5 bases). The CDR3 extends over 15 amino acids. CDR1 SGHRS and CDR2 YFSETQ come from the germline V gene. V lost 4 bases, J lost 7 bases, and 17 bases lay in between. CDR3 bases: TGCGCCAGCAGCCCGGACGGGGGTGCGAGTGAAAAACTGTTTTTT. Protein product: CASSPDGGASEKLFF.

The chain combines TRBV20-1 with TRBJ2-5, with TRBD2 matching 7 bases. With 6 bases clipped from V and 2 bases from J, the junction kept 9 bases outside the gene matches. Germline V CDR1 and CDR2: DFQATT, SNEGSKA (reference sequence). There are 14 residues in the CDR3. CDR3 amino acids: CSAPRGAGQETQYF. For the CDR3, the DNA is TGCAGTGCCCCCCGGGGAGCGGGGCAAGAGACCCAGTACTTC.

This clonotype was observed many times. V usage is TRBV10-3 and J usage is TRBJ2-7; TRBD1 matches 8 bases. This CDR3 spans 16 amino acids. Trimming removed 7 bases from V and 0 bases from J; junction bases left unmatched: 11. The germline gives CDR1 ENHRY, CDR2 SYGVKD. For the CDR3, the DNA is TGTGCCATCACAGCGGGTCAGGGGGCTTCCTCCTACGAGCAGTACTTC. Protein sequence: CAITAGQGASSYEQYF.

The V and J genes are TRBV9 and TRBJ1-1, with D possibly being TRBD1 (6 bases). The length of the CDR3 is 15 residues. CDR1 is SGDLS and CDR2 is YYNGEE in the germline V gene. V dropped 4 bases and J dropped 4 bases, with 17 bases sitting between them. The CDR3, as DNA: TGTGCCAGCAGCCCCGTCGTGGGGGGCCGCACTGAAGCTTTCTTT. Protein: CASSPVVGGRTEAFF.

This clonotype was counted a single time. V is TRBV20-1 and J is TRBJ1-4; no clear D gene. Germline V lookup: CDR1 DFQATT, CDR2 SNEGSKA (reference sequence). The V and J ends lost 5 bases and 6 bases respectively, with 16 bases between them. CDR3 size: 14 residues. CDR3 sequence: CSAQEGRADEKLFF. DNA of the CDR3: TGCAGTGCTCAAGAAGGCCGGGCTGATGAAAAACTGTTTTTT.

This clonotype was counted at least ten times. The V call is TRBV12-3 or TRBV12-4, the J call TRBJ2-5; 10 bases match TRBD1. V lost 6 bases and J lost 4; bases outside the gene matches: 5. There are 14 residues in the CDR3. DNA for the CDR3: TGTGCCAGCAGACGAGGACAGGGGGGAGAGACCCAGTACTTC. This encodes CASRRGQGGETQYF.

DNA of the CDR3: TGTGCCACCAGTGATTTGACTAGCGGCTACAATGAGCAGTTCTTC. This codes for CATSDLTSGYNEQFF. The chain is built from TRBV24-1 and TRBJ2-1; TRBD2 agrees at 8 bases. The CDR3 runs to 15 residues. Germline V gene data show CDR1 as KGHDR and CDR2 as SFDVKD. V gave up 0 bases and J gave up 3 bases; unmatched junction bases: 0.

Many counts were recorded for this clonotype. The junction departs from the called germline gene at one end, perhaps through a read error. The genes are TRBV5-1 and TRBJ2-7; the match to TRBD2 covers 12 bases. Per germline, CDR1 SGHRS and CDR2 YFSETQ. The CDR3 extends over 14 amino acids. CDR3 sequence reads: CASSPGLAGYEQYF. The CDR3 DNA follows: TGTGCCAGCAGCCCTGGACTAGCGGGGTACGAGCAGTACTTC.

The chain has TRBV20-1 and TRBJ2-7; 7 bases map to TRBD2. The CDR3 is 17 residues long. V dropped 1 base and J dropped 2; count of bases not matched to a gene: 14. Germline CDR1 DFQATT, CDR2 SNEGSKA (reference sequence). For the CDR3, the DNA is TGCAGTGCTAGAGTCACGGGGGGAGCGGGACTAACCTACGAGCAGTACTTC. Translated, it gives CSARVTGGAGLTYEQYF.

J is TRBJ2-3 and V is TRBV7-9, with no clear D. Trimming removed 5 bases at V and 8 bases at J, with 14 bases between. CDR3 length: 13 amino acids. Germline V gene sequence: CDR1 SEHNR, CDR2 FQNEAQ (reference sequence). The DNA of the CDR3 is TGTGCCAGCAGCCCGCCCCCCCGGTCTACGCAGTATTTT. Translating it yields CASSPPPRSTQYF.